The 16 T cell receptor beta chains reported below all come from one sample, sequenced in a study of breast tumors, draining lymph nodes, adjacent tissues. MiXCR was run by TCRdb on the multiplex PCR reads, yielding one entry per CDR3 protein. The sample records 140,000 to 150,000 distinct CDR3 sequences, 30% to 35% being singletons. Samples came from axillary lymph nodes draining the breast cancer. The sequenced material came from axillary lymph node tissue. All receptors come from a female donor with breast cancer. Some clones in this sample may be carry-over from other donors' samples.

The rearrangement uses TRBV3-1 and TRBJ1-1; D gene ambiguous. V lost 3 bases and J 6 bases, leaving 14 bases between the germline ends. The CDR3 has 14 amino acids. Germline loops: CDR1 LGHDT, CDR2 YNNKEL (reference sequence). CDR3 nucleotides: TGTGCCAGCAGCCACGGGCTTAGTCCCGCTGAAGCTTTCTTT. Translating gives CASSHGLSPAEAFF.

This clonotype was seen many times. This chain uses TRBV3-1 with TRBJ1-3; TRBD1 agrees at 8 bases. The CDR3 has 14 amino acids. Germline CDR1 and CDR2: LGHDT and YNNKEL (reference sequence). After removal of 5 bases from V and 2 bases from J, the junction contained 2 bases not matched to a gene. The CDR3 loop reads CASSKTGAGNTIYF. The CDR3 coding sequence is TGTGCCAGCAGCAAGACAGGGGCTGGAAACACCATATATTTT.

This chain joins TRBV7-2 and TRBJ2-3; TRBD2 matches at 13 bases. Germline CDR1 reads SGHTA; CDR2 reads FQGNSA. J gave up 4 bases and V 3 bases, and 1 base lay outside the gene matches. This CDR3 is 15 amino acids long. As DNA, the CDR3 is TGTGCCAGCAGCTTGGGACTAGCGGGGTCAGATACGCAGTATTTT. Translated, it gives CASSLGLAGSDTQYF. The variable domain in full, with the rest retrieved from reference TRBV7-2 and TRBJ2-3, is GAGVSQSPSNKVTEKGKDVELRCDPISGHTALYWYRQSLGQGLEFLIYFQGNSAPDKSGLPSDRFSAERTGGSVSTLTIQRTQQEDSAVYLCASSLGLAGSDTQYFGPGTRLTVL.

The V call is TRBV5-1, the J call TRBJ2-1, with D tentatively TRBD1 (6 bases). There are 16 residues in the CDR3. The germline V gene encodes CDR1 SGHRS and CDR2 YFSETQ. Trimming cost V 0 bases and J 7 bases, with 17 bases left between them. CDR3 coding DNA: TGCGCCAGCAGCTTGGGGGCAGGGGAAGTTAGAAATGAGCAGTTCTTC. This gives the protein CASSLGAGEVRNEQFF.

This clonotype was counted many times. The chain links TRBV20-1 to TRBJ2-1; the match to TRBD2 covers 7 bases. Germline CDR1 DFQATT, CDR2 SNEGSKA (reference sequence). Trimming cost V 6 bases and J 10 bases; bases outside gene matches: 15. This CDR3 has 14 residues. The CDR3 region is CSAKLGRAGTEQFF. CDR3 nucleotide sequence: TGCAGTGCAAAGCTAGGGAGGGCCGGGACGGAGCAGTTCTTC.

The table lists this clonotype with many counts. The V and J genes are TRBV2 and TRBJ1-2, with 10 bases aligning to TRBD1. Germline values: CDR1 SNHLY, CDR2 FYNNEI. The CDR3 extends over 16 amino acids. With 3 bases clipped from V and 2 bases from J, the junction kept 6 bases outside the gene matches. CDR3 sequence (DNA): TGTGCCAGCAGTGACAACTGGGACAGGGGAAACTATGGCTACACCTTC. Translating gives CASSDNWDRGNYGYTF. The whole variable domain, filled in from reference TRBV2 and TRBJ1-2, reads EPEVTQTPSHQVTQMGQEVILRCVPISNHLYFYWYRQILGQKVEFLVSFYNNEISEKSEIFDDQFSVERPDGSNFTLKIRSTKLEDSAMYFCASSDNWDRGNYGYTFGSGTRLTVV.

This clonotype appeared a few times. A much larger clone sits a single nucleotide away, making a read error possible. This chain connects TRBV20-1 to TRBJ2-1, with 7 bases fitting TRBD2. The CDR3 has 14 amino acids. Germline V gives CDR1 DFQATT, CDR2 SNEGSKA (reference sequence). J was trimmed by 9 bases and V by 6 bases; bases with no gene match: 14. CDR3 sequence: CSATDGGSNTEQFF. CDR3 bases: TGCAGTGCCACCGACGGGGGGTCCAACACTGAGCAGTTCTTC.

This clonotype was observed at least ten times. J is TRBJ1-2 and V is TRBV6-5; weak D call: TRBD1 (6 bases). V lost 7 bases and J lost 6, with 9 bases in between. The CDR3 is 11 amino acids. Germline-derived CDR1 and CDR2 are MNHEY and SVGAGI. CDR3 DNA sequence: TGTGCCAGCAATGGGGGCGATGGCTACACCTTC. This encodes CASNGGDGYTF.

This clonotype has more than one count but fewer than ten. The chain uses TRBV6-2 or TRBV6-3 and TRBJ2-2; 10 bases match TRBD2. The germline V gene encodes CDR1 MNHEY and CDR2 SVGEGT. CDR3 size: 14 residues. V dropped 8 bases and J dropped 4; count of bases not matched to a gene: 4. The CDR3 sequence: CASASGGSTGELFF. DNA of the CDR3: TGTGCCAGCGCTAGCGGGGGTAGCACCGGGGAGCTGTTTTTT.

On this clonotype itself: No conserved phenylalanine or tryptophan is present at the end of the CDR3, so a read error is the likely explanation. The gene calls are TRBV7-9 and TRBJ2-5; D could derive from TRBD1 or TRBD2 (7 bases each). CDR1 and CDR2 (germline): SEHNR, FQNEAQ (reference sequence). This CDR3 is 14 amino acids long. V lost 3 bases to trimming and J lost 9 bases, with 17 bases between them. CDR3 DNA: TGTGCCAGCAGCTTCCAGACAGGGAGGGAGGCCCAGTACCTC. Its translation: CASSFQTGREAQYL.

The rearrangement joins TRBV20-1 to TRBJ2-5, with 9 bases matching TRBD2. J was trimmed by 4 bases and V by 3 bases; bases with no gene match: 9. The CDR3 runs 15 residues. Germline V gene lookup returns CDR1 DFQATT and CDR2 SNEGSKA (reference sequence). Here the CDR3 DNA reads TGCAGTGCTAGGGATAGCGGGGGTCGGGCAGAGACCCAGTACTTC. Its translation: CSARDSGGRAETQYF.

There are many counts of this clonotype. This chain connects TRBV12-3 or TRBV12-4 to TRBJ2-1; 9 bases are shared with TRBD2. CDR3 size: 13 residues. Trimming took 4 bases from V and 9 from J; bases not matched to a gene: 4. This CDR3 is CASSSRGGVEQFF. CDR3 in DNA: TGTGCCAGCAGTTCGCGCGGGGGGGTTGAGCAGTTCTTC.

Comments on this clonotype: One base away lies a much larger clone, so this may be a sequencing read error. This chain connects TRBV27 to TRBJ2-5; 11 nucleotides align to TRBD1. Unmatched junction bases numbered 12, after V lost 7 bases and J lost 5 bases. This CDR3 is built from 16 residues. Germline CDR1 is MNHEY and CDR2 is SMNVEV (reference sequence). CDR3 sequence reads: CASNPGQGAVGETQYF. The CDR3 DNA follows: TGTGCCAGCAACCCTGGACAGGGGGCGGTGGGGGAGACCCAGTACTTC.

In its sample, this clonotype was seen many times. The CDR3 bases are TGTGCCAGCAGTTCCCCACCGGGACTAGCGGGGGGGCACAATGAGCAGTTCTTC. It codes for CASSSPPGLAGGHNEQFF. J is TRBJ2-1 and V is TRBV6-9; 16 nucleotides match TRBD2. CDR3 length: 18 amino acids. From germline, CDR1 is MNHGY and CDR2 SVAAGI. Trimming cost V 4 bases and J 5 bases; bases outside gene matches: 8.

V is TRBV20-1 and J is TRBJ2-3, with D perhaps matching TRBD1 (6 bases). The CDR3 is 13 amino acids. Germline CDR1 DFQATT, CDR2 SNEGSKA (reference sequence). V was clipped by 2 bases and J by 4 bases, with 10 bases between them. Written as DNA, the CDR3 is TGCAGTGCTAGATCCCAGGGGTCAGATACGCAGTATTTT. It codes for CSARSQGSDTQYF.

In this sample, this clonotype turned up many times. This chain joins TRBV6-5 and TRBJ1-4; D may be TRBD1 (6 bases). Germline lookup yields CDR1 MNHEY and CDR2 SVGAGI. The CDR3 covers 15 residues. Trimming removed 4 bases from V and 7 bases from J, with 16 bases in between. CDR3 nucleotides: TGTGCCAGCAGTTCTCCCCCGGGGGGCACTGAAAAACTGTTTTTT. Amino acids: CASSSPPGGTEKLFF.